These 8 T cell receptor beta chains originate from one sample sequenced in a study of blood T cell repertoires in COVID-19. The method was immunoSEQ multiplex PCR; TCRdb's version includes in-frame clones alone and lacks a portion of them. Seen here are around 170,000 clones, 84% observed once, and the top ten hold around 14%. The material sequenced was peripheral blood. These receptors were taken from a man younger than 40 with active or convalescent COVID-19.

This clone was picked up a small number of times. V and J are TRBV24-1 and TRBJ1-1; 7 positions agree with TRBD1. The CDR3 length is 20 residues. Germline V gene lookup returns CDR1 KGHDR and CDR2 SFDVKD. The V and J ends lost 7 bases and 5 bases, in that order; junction bases with no gene match: 27. Here the CDR3 reads CATRVGILWSRWDRRTEAFF. In nucleotides, the CDR3 is TGTGCCACCAGGGTAGGTATCCTTTGGTCTCGGTGGGACAGACGAACTGAAGCTTTCTTT.

The genes are TRBV28 and TRBJ2-3, with 8 bases that match TRBD2. J lost 2 bases, V lost 8 bases, and 9 bases had no gene match. Germline V gene lookup returns CDR1 MDHEN and CDR2 SYDVKM. This CDR3 comprises 15 residues. This chain's CDR3 is CASAQAGAATDTQYF. CDR3 sequence (DNA): TGTGCCAGCGCTCAAGCGGGGGCCGCCACAGATACGCAGTATTTT.

V is TRBV10-3 and J is TRBJ2-5; D is possibly TRBD2 (7 bases). Looked up from germline, CDR1 is ENHRY and CDR2 is SYGVKD. The V end lost 8 bases, the J end lost 0 bases, and 13 bases lay between the germline ends. CDR3 length: 14 residues. The CDR3 DNA reads as TGTGCCATCCGCGGGGGCCCGTACCAAGAGACCCAGTACTTC. Translation: CAIRGGPYQETQYF.

In this sample, this clone turned up a few times. V is TRBV7-9 and J is TRBJ1-4; D is uncertain. V dropped 4 bases and J dropped 10 bases, with 19 bases sitting between them. The length of the CDR3 is 15 residues. Per the germline V gene, CDR1 is SEHNR and CDR2 is FQNEAQ (reference sequence). The CDR3 region is CASSSHPIGEGKLFF. For the CDR3, the DNA is TGTGCCAGCAGCTCTCACCCAATCGGGGAAGGAAAACTGTTTTTT.

This chain joins TRBV30 and TRBJ1-2; D unclear. The germline gives CDR1 GTSNPN, CDR2 SVGIG (reference sequence). CDR3 length: 16 amino acids. The V gene lost 1 base and the J gene lost 4 bases, with 19 bases spanning the gap. CDR3 sequence: CAWSGLVMWRLYGYTF. The CDR3 DNA reads TGTGCCTGGAGTGGGTTGGTCATGTGGCGACTCTATGGCTACACCTTC.

The chain combines TRBV7-2 with TRBJ2-1; 9 bases fit TRBD2. Germline V gene data show CDR1 as SGHTA and CDR2 as FQGNSA. The CDR3 runs to 15 residues. The J segment lost 8 bases and the V segment lost 2 bases, leaving 7 bases of the junction unmatched. The CDR3 loop is CASSLLAGGHHEQFF. The CDR3 nucleotides read TGTGCCAGCAGCTTACTGGCGGGGGGGCACCATGAGCAGTTCTTC. The variable domain in full, with the rest retrieved from reference TRBV7-2 and TRBJ2-1, is GAGVSQSPSNKVTEKGKDVELRCDPISGHTALYWYRQSLGQGLEFLIYFQGNSAPDKSGLPSDRFSAERTGGSVSTLTIQRTQQEDSAVYLCASSLLAGGHHEQFFGPGTRLTVL.

The CDR3 loop is CASSWGTGPNTEAFF. The CDR3 coding sequence is TGCGCCAGCAGCTGGGGGACAGGGCCGAACACTGAAGCTTTCTTT. The chain has TRBV5-1 and TRBJ1-1; 9 nucleotides agree with TRBD1. The CDR3 is 15 amino acids. V lost 3 bases to trimming and J lost 1 base; unmatched junction nucleotides: 4. CDR1 SGHRS and CDR2 YFSETQ come from the germline V gene.

The gene calls are TRBV5-1 and TRBJ1-1; maybe TRBD1 (6 bases). CDR1 and CDR2 (germline): SGHRS, YFSETQ. Trimming stripped 0 bases from V and 0 bases from J, with 18 bases between. The CDR3 has 18 amino acids. CDR3 coding DNA: TGCGCCAGCAGCTTGGCCGGCCGGAGCGGGGGCATGAACACTGAAGCTTTCTTT. As protein: CASSLAGRSGGMNTEAFF.